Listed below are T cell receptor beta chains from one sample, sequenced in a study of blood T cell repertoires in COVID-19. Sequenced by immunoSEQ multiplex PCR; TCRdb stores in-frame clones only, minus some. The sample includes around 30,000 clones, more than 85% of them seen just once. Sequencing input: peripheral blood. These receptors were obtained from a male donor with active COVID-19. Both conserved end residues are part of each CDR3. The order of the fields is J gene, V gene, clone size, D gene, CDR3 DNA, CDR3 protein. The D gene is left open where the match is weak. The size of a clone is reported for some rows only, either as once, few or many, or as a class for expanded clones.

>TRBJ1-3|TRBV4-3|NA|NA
TGCGCCAGCAGCCCGCTCGCAACGAGCTCTGGAAACACCATATATTTT
CASSPLATSSGNTIYF
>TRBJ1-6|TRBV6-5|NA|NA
TGTGCCAGCAGTCGGCAGGTCCAATCACCCCTCCACTTT
CASSRQVQSPLHF
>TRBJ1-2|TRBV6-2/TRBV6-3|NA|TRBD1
TGTGCCAGCAGTCCCGACGGGACAGGACTAAACTATGGCTACACCTTC
CASSPDGTGLNYGYTF
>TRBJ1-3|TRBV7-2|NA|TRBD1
TGTGCCAGCAGCGTCGGGACAGTCTCTGGAAACACCATATATTTT
CASSVGTVSGNTIYF
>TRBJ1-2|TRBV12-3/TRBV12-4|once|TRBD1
TGTGCCAGCAGTTTAACGACAGGGGGCCGCTACACCTTC
CASSLTTGGRYTF
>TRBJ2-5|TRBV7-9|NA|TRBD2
TGTGCCAGCAGCTTAAGACTAGCCGGTTGGGAGACCCAGTACTTC
CASSLRLAGWETQYF
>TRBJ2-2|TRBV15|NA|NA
TGTGCCACCAGCAGAGATTACGGGGAGTTGGCCGGGGAGCTGTTTTTT
CATSRDYGELAGELFF
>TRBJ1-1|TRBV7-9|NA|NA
TGTGCCAGCAGCCCCAGGGAGGGGACTTTCGGGCGAGCTTTCTTT
CASSPREGTFGRAFF
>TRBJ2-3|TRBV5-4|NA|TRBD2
TGTGCCAGCAGCTTGAAAGGGCTAGCGGGGGGGCCTGGCACAGATACGCAGTATTTT
CASSLKGLAGGPGTDTQYF
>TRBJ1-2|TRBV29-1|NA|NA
TGCAGCGTCGCGAGTCGCGCATCCTATGGCTACACCTTC
CSVASRASYGYTF
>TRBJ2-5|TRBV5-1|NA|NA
TGCGCCAGCAGCCGAGGGCCGAGTCAACAAGAGACCCAGTACTTC
CASSRGPSQQETQYF
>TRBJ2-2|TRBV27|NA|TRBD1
TGTGCCAGCAGTTGGACAGGGGTCGCCGGGGAGCTGTTTTTT
CASSWTGVAGELFF
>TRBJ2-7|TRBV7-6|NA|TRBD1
TGTGCCAGCAGCTGGGAGACAGGGGATATCCACGAGCAGTACTTC
CASSWETGDIHEQYF
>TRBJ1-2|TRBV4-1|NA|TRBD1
TGCGCCAGTCGATGGACAGGATCGACCCTTGGACCGCAAGGGGGCTACACCTTC
CASRWTGSTLGPQGGYTF
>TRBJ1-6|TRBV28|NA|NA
TGTGCCAGCAGTGCCCCACAGGGTCTCAATTCACCCCTCCACTTT
CASSAPQGLNSPLHF
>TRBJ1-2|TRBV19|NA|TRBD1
TGTGCCAGTAGTGGGGACAGGGTAGGCTATGGCTACACCTTC
CASSGDRVGYGYTF
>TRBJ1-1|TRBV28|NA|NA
TGTGCCAGCAAGGCGTCAGGGAACACTGAAGCTTTCTTT
CASKASGNTEAFF
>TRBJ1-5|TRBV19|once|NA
TGTGCCAGTAGTATCGGGGGGCGCGGGGGCAATCAGCCCCAGCATTTT
CASSIGGRGGNQPQHF
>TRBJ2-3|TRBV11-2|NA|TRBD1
TGTGCCAGCAGAACATTCGGGACAGGGGTTTCCGATACGCAGTATTTT
CASRTFGTGVSDTQYF
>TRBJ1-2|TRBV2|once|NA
TGTGCCAGCAGGCGACAGGCGGGTCGTGGCTACACCTTC
CASRRQAGRGYTF
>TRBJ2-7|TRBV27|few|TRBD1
TGTGCCAGCAGTTTATCGACAGGGTTTGGGTACGAGCAGTACTTC
CASSLSTGFGYEQYF
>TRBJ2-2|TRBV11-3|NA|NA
TGTGCCAGCAGCTTAAGTGGAACAGTTACCACCGGGGAGCTGTTTTTT
CASSLSGTVTTGELFF
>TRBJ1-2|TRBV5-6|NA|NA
TGTGCCAGCAGCTTGAAGGGGAACTATGGCTACACCTTC
CASSLKGNYGYTF
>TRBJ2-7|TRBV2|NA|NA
TGTGCCAGCAGGCAGGGGGGTTCGTACGAGCAGTACTTC
CASRQGGSYEQYF
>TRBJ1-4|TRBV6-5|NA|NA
TGTGCCAGCAGTTTTTCGGGTCCAACTAATGAAAAACTGTTTTTT
CASSFSGPTNEKLFF